Included here is one T cell receptor (beta chain) sequence, with context. Antigen: not known. These data are taken from a study of human T cells and chemical hapten exposure. Background on the study: Small pooled library volume differences mainly caused per-sample TCR yield variation.

Unfractionated whole blood served as the source for total RNA extraction. The library tagged individual cDNA molecules with unique molecular identifiers. As processed by the authors: Samples ranged from roughly 20,000 to 700,000 TCRs, with a median of approximately 91,000. Each CDR3 protein gets one entry after TCRdb re-called the 5' RACE reads with MiXCR. The V and J calls here are based on TCRdb, not the publication. The sample consists of roughly 81,000 distinct CDR3 sequences, around 15% of them appearing once. The CDR3 is 13 amino acids. Losses at the gene ends were 5 bases for V and 9 bases for J; bases not matched to a gene: 9. Looked up from germline, CDR1 is DFQATT and CDR2 is SNEGSKA (reference sequence). Overall study findings and caveats: Sensitizing to DPC left TCRs with a frequency above 1 in 1000 unaltered.

This receptor was taken from a female donor in good health. This chain connects TRBV20-1 to TRBJ2-1, with 8 bases that match TRBD2. CDR3 sequence: CSAAPPAGVEQFF. The CDR3, as DNA: TGCAGTGCTGCCCCCCCAGCGGGGGTTGAGCAGTTCTTC.